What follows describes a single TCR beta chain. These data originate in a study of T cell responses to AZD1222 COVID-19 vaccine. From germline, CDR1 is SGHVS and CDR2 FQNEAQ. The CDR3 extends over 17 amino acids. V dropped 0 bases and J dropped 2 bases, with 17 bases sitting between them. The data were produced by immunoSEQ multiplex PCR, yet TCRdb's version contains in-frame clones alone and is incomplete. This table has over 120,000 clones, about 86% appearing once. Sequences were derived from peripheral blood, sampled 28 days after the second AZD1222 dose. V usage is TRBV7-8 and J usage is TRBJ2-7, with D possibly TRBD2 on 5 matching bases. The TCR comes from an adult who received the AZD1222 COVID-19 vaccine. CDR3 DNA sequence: TGTGCCAGCAGCTTAGCGTTCGCGGGTGAAATCCCCTACGAGCAGTACTTC. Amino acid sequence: CASSLAFAGEIPYEQYF.